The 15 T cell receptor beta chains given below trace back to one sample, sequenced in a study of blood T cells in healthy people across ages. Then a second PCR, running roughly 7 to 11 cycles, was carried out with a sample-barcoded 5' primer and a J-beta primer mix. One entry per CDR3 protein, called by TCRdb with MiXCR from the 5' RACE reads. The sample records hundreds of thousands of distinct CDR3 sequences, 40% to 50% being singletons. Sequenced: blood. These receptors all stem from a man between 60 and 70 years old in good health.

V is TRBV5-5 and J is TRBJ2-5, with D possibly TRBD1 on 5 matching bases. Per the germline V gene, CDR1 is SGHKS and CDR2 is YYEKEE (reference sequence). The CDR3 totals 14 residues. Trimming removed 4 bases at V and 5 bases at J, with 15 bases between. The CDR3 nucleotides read TGTGCCAGCAGCGTGGGGCGTCTTCGGGAGACCCAGTACTTC. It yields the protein CASSVGRLRETQYF.

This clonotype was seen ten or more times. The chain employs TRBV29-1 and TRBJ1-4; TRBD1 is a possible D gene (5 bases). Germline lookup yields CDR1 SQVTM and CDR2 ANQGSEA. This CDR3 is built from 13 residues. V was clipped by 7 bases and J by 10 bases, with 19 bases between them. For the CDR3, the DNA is TGCAGCGCCAGGGACCCGCGGCTCGGAAAACTGTTTTTT. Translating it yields CSARDPRLGKLFF.

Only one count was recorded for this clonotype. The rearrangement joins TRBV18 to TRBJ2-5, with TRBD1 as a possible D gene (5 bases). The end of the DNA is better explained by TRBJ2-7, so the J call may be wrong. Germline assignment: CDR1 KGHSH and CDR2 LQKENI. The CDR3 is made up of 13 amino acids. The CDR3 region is CASSRTQDYEQYF. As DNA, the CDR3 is TGTGCCAGCTCACGAACACAGGACTACGAGCAGTACTTC.

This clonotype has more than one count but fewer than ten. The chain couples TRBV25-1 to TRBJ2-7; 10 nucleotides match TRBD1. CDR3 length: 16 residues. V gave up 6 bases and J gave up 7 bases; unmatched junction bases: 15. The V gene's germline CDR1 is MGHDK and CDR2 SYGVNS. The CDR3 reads CASRRDRDRGTGEQYF. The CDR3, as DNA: TGTGCCAGCAGGAGGGACCGGGACAGGGGTACGGGGGAGCAGTACTTC.

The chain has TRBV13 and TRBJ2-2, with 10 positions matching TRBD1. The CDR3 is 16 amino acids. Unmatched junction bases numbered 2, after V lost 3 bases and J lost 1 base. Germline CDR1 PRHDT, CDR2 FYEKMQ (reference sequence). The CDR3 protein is CASSLGQGKNTGELFF. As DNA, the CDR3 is TGTGCCAGCAGCTTGGGACAGGGGAAGAACACCGGGGAGCTGTTTTTT. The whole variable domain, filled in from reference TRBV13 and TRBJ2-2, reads AAGVIQSPRHLIKEKRETATLKCYPIPRHDTVYWYQQGPGQDPQFLISFYEKMQSDKGSIPDRFSAQQFSDYHSELNMSSLELGDSALYFCASSLGQGKNTGELFFGEGSRLTVL.

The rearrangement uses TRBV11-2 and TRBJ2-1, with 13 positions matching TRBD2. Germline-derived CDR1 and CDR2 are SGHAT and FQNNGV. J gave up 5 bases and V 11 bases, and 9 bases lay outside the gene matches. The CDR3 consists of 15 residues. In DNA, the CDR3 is TGTGCCTCGCAGTGGACTAGCGGGAGAAACAATGAGCAGTTCTTC. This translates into CASQWTSGRNNEQFF.

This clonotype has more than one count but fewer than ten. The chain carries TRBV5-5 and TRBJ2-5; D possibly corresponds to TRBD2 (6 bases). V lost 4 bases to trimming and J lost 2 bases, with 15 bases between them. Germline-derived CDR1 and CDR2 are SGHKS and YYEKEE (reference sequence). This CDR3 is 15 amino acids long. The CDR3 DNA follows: TGTGCCAGCAGCCTCGGGACGGCGGGGCAAGAGACCCAGTACTTC. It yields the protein CASSLGTAGQETQYF.

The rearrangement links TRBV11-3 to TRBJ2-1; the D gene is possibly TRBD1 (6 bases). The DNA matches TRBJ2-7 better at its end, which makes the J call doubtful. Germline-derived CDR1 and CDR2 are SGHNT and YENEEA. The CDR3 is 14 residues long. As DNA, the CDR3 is TGTGCCAGCAGCGCTACAGGGTCCTACAATGAGCAGTACTTC. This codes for CASSATGSYNEQYF.

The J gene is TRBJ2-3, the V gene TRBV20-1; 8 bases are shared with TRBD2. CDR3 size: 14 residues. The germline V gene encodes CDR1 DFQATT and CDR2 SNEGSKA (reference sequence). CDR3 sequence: CGNQRGFSTDTQYF. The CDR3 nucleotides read TGCGGCAACCAGCGGGGGTTTAGCACAGATACGCAGTATTTT.

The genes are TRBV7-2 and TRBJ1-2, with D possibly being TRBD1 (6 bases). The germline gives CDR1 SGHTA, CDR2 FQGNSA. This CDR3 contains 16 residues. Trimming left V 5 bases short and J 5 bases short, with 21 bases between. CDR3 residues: CASSLGGTNLPYGYTF. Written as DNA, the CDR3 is TGTGCCAGCAGCCTAGGGGGGACTAATCTACCTTATGGCTACACCTTC.

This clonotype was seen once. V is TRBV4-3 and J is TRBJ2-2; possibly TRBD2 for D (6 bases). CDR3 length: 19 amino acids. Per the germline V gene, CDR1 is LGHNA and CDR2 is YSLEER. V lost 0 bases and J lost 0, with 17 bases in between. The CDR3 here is CASSQDLPRRGANTGELFF. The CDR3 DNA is TGCGCCAGCAGCCAAGATCTACCGAGGCGGGGTGCGAACACCGGGGAGCTGTTTTTT.

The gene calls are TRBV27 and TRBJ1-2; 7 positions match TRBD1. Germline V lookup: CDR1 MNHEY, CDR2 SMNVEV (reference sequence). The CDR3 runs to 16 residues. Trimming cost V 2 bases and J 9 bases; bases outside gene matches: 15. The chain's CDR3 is CASSLALGTVPLSYTF. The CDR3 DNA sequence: TGTGCCAGCAGTTTAGCTCTGGGGACAGTTCCCCTTAGCTACACCTTC.

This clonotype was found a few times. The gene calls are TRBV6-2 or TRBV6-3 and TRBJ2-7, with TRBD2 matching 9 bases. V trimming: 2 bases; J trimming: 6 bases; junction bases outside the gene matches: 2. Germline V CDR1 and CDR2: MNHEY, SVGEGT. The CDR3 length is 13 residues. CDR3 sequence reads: CASSYGRGGEQYF. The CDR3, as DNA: TGTGCCAGCAGTTACGGGCGGGGGGGCGAGCAGTACTTC.

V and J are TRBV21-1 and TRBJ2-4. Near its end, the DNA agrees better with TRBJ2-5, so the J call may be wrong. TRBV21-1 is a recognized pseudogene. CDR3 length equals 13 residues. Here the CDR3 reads CASSQRSEETQYF. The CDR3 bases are TGTGCCAGCAGCCAAAGGTCAGAAGAGACCCAGTACTTC.

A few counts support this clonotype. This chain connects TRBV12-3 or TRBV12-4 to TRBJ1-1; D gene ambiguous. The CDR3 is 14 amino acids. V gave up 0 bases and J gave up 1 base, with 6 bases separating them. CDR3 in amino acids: CASSLADGNTEAFF. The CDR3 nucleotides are TGTGCCAGCAGTTTAGCCGACGGGAACACTGAAGCTTTCTTT.